This passage covers 6 T cell receptor beta chains from one sample sequenced in a study of memory CD4+ T cells and cytomegalovirus serostatus. Single viable CD3+CD4+CD8-CD45RO+ cells were sorted as the memory CD4+ T cells. Assay used: immunoSEQ multiplex PCR; TCRdb lists only in-frame clones, some missing. The sample holds under 55,000 clones, about three quarters seen once. Input material: memory CD4+ T cells from blood. These receptor sequences come from an adult in good health and CMV-seropositive.

The chain is built from TRBV2 and TRBJ2-4; D is possibly TRBD1 or TRBD2 (5 bases each). The CDR3 is made up of 13 amino acids. Trimming stripped 10 bases from V and 0 bases from J, with 10 bases between. CDR1 and CDR2 from the germline V gene are SNHLY and FYNNEI. CDR3 nucleotide sequence: TGTGCCATCAGGGACCCAGCCAAAAACATTCAGTACTTC. Translating gives CAIRDPAKNIQYF.

This clone was counted once. CDR3 region: CASSLARGRSYNEQFF. DNA of the CDR3: TGTGCCAGCAGCTTGGCGCGCGGGAGGTCCTACAATGAGCAGTTCTTC. The rearrangement links TRBV5-4 to TRBJ2-1; 8 bases map to TRBD2. V was pared by 0 bases and J by 1 base, with 3 bases of the junction left unmatched. Germline assignment: CDR1 SGHNT and CDR2 YYREEE (reference sequence). The CDR3 sequence is 16 residues long.

The rearrangement links TRBV5-8 to TRBJ1-1, with D possibly matching TRBD1 (6 bases). CDR3 size: 16 residues. Germline lookup yields CDR1 SGHTS and CDR2 YDEGEE. V was clipped by 2 bases and J by 1 base, with 15 bases between them. The CDR3 sequence is CASSLKLGHQNTEAFF. The CDR3 DNA reads TGTGCCAGCAGCTTAAAGTTGGGACACCAGAACACTGAAGCTTTCTTT.

The rearrangement links TRBV5-4 to TRBJ2-3; D might be TRBD2 (6 bases). CDR1 and CDR2 from the germline V gene are SGHNT and YYREEE (reference sequence). The CDR3 loop spans 16 amino acids. Trimming pared 4 bases from V and 0 bases from J, leaving 15 bases between. The CDR3 region is CASSQVSGLSTDTQYF. The CDR3, as DNA: TGTGCCAGCAGCCAAGTTAGCGGTCTGAGCACAGATACGCAGTATTTT.

A note on this clone: This specimen includes other DNA sequences encoding the same CDR3. The rearrangement uses TRBV30 and TRBJ2-5; the D call may be TRBD1 or TRBD2 (5 bases each). V was pared by 3 bases and J by 2 bases, with 10 bases between. CDR1 is GTSNPN, CDR2 SVGIG, per germline (reference sequence). The CDR3 length is 13 residues. CDR3 sequence reads: CAWSLGGQETQYF. The CDR3 DNA follows: TGTGCCTGGAGCCTTGGGGGTCAAGAGACCCAGTACTTC.

The chain's CDR3 is CASSIVGTGYNSPLHF. CDR3 sequence (DNA): TGTGCCAGTAGTATAGTAGGTACAGGATATAATTCACCCCTCCACTTT. The chain links TRBV19 to TRBJ1-6; tentatively, D is TRBD1 (5 bases). The CDR3 totals 16 residues. CDR1 and CDR2 from the germline V gene are LNHDA and SQIVND (reference sequence). V lost 1 base and J lost 4, with 11 bases in between.